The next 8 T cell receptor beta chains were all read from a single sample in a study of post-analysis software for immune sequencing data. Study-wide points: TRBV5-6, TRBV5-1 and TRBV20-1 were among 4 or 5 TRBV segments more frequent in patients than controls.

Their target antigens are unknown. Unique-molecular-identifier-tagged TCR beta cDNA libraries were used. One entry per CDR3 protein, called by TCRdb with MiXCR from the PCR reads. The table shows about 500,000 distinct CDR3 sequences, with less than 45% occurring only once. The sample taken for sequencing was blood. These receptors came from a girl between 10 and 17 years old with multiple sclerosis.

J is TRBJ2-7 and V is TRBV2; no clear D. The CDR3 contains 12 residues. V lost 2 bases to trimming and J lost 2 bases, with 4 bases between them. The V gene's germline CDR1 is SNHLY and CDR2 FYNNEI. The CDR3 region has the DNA TGTGCCAGCAGTGAAATACCCTACGAGCAGTACTTC. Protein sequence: CASSEIPYEQYF. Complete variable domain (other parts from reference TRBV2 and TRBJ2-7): EPEVTQTPSHQVTQMGQEVILRCVPISNHLYFYWYRQILGQKVEFLVSFYNNEISEKSEIFDDQFSVERPDGSNFTLKIRSTKLEDSAMYFCASSEIPYEQYFGPGTRLTVT.

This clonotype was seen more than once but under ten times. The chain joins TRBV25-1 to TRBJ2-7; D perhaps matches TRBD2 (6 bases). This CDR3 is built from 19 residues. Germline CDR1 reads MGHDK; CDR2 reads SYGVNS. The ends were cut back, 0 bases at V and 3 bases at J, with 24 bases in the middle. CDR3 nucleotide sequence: TGTGCCAGCAGTGAATATAGGGATACTGGAGGGACCTTGGGCTACGAGCAGTACTTC. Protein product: CASSEYRDTGGTLGYEQYF.

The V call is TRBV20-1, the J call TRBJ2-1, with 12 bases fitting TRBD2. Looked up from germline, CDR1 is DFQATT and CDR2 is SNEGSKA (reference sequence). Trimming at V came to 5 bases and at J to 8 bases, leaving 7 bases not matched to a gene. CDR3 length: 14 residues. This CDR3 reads CSAGRLAGVHEQFF. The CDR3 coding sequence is TGCAGTGCTGGGCGACTAGCGGGAGTTCATGAGCAGTTCTTC.

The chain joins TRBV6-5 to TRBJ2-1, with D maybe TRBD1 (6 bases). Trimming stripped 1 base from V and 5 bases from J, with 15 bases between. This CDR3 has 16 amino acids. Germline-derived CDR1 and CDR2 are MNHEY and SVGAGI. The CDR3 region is CASSYLTGHLHNEQFF. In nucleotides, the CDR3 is TGTGCCAGCAGTTACTTAACGGGACACTTGCACAATGAGCAGTTCTTC.

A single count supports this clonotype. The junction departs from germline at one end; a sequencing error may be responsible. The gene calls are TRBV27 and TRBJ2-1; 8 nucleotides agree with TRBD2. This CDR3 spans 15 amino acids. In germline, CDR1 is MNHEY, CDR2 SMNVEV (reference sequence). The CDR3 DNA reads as TGTGCCGGCAGCCTCAGCGGGAGAGGGTACAATGAGCAGTTCTTC. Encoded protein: CAGSLSGRGYNEQFF.

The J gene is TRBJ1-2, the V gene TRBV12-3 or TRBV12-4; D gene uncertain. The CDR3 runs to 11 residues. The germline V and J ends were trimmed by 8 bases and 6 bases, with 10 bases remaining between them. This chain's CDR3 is CASDFRNGYTF. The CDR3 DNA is TGTGCCAGCGATTTCCGGAATGGCTACACCTTC.

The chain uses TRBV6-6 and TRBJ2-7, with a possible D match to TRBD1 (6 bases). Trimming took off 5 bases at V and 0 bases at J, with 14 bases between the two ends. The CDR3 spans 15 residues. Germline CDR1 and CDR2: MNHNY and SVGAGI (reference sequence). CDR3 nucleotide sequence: TGTGCCAGCAGTCCCATCGACAGGAGCTCCTACGAGCAGTACTTC. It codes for CASSPIDRSSYEQYF.

CDR3 residues: CASSLPPGLAGNNEQFF. The DNA for the CDR3 is TGCGCCAGCAGCCTACCCCCAGGACTAGCGGGGAACAATGAGCAGTTCTTC. The genes are TRBV4-1 and TRBJ2-1; 12 bases are shared with TRBD2. The CDR3 extends over 17 amino acids. V lost 4 bases to trimming and J lost 5 bases; unmatched junction nucleotides: 9. Looked up from germline, CDR1 is MGHRA and CDR2 is YSYEKL.